Listed below are T cell receptor beta chains from one sample, sequenced in a study of T-cell memory formation after mild COVID-19. From the 5' RACE reads, TCRdb called clonotypes with MiXCR, one entry per CDR3 protein. The sample yields 350,000 to 500,000 distinct CDR3 sequences, roughly 18% seen once. Source material: PBMCs or a T cell subset sorted from them (not recorded which). The receptors derive from a young man who had mild COVID-19 (a few samples of this study predate the infection). Cell type and time point are not known. CDR3s include the opening cysteine and the closing phenylalanine or tryptophan. Each record gives: J gene, D gene, V gene, clone size, CDR3 DNA, CDR3 protein. A D gene is named only where the DNA matches it firmly. Expanded clones get a size class; other rows say once, few or many, or leave the size out.

TRBJ1-1 - TRBV7-9 - TGTGCCAGCAGCCCGAAACGGGTGGACGGCACTGAAGCTTTCTTT CASSPKRVDGTEAFF
TRBJ1-6 - TRBV5-1 many TGCGCCAGCAGCAACCGACAGTCCCTTATTTCACCCCTCCACTTT CASSNRQSLISPLHF
TRBJ2-2 - TRBV7-2 few TGTGCCAGCAGCCCGGCGGACACCCACACCGGGGAGCTGTTTTTT CASSPADTHTGELFF
TRBJ2-3 - TRBV13 many TGTGCCAGCAGCTTAGCGCTGAGTACGCAGTATTTT CASSLALSTQYF
TRBJ2-3 - TRBV5-1 few TGCGCCAGCAGCTATGCGGGGGCCTCCACAGATACGCAGTATTTT CASSYAGASTDTQYF
TRBJ2-1 TRBD2 TRBV10-1 few TGCGCCAGCAGTGAACCTACTAGCGGGGGAGGTGAGCAGTTCTTC CASSEPTSGGGEQFF
TRBJ2-7 - TRBV3-1 few TGTGCCAGCAGCCAAGACCGGATCTCCTACGAGCAGTACTTC CASSQDRISYEQYF
TRBJ2-3 - TRBV25-1 - TGTGCCAGCAGTGAATGGGGGGTTCCAGATACGCAGTATTTT CASSEWGVPDTQYF
TRBJ2-2 TRBD2 TRBV7-2 many TGTGCCAGCAGCCCCAGGCCGACTAGCGGGGCTTGGGGCGGGGAGCTGTTTTTT CASSPRPTSGAWGGELFF
TRBJ2-2 TRBD1 TRBV15 few TGTGCCACCAGCAGAGCGCCGGGACAGGGGACCGGGGAGCTGTTTTTT CATSRAPGQGTGELFF
TRBJ2-1 TRBD2 TRBV12-3/TRBV12-4 once TGTGCCAGCAGTTCAGGGACTAGCGGGATCGGAAATGAGCAGTTCTTC CASSSGTSGIGNEQFF
TRBJ1-1 TRBD1 TRBV20-1 few TGCAGTGGCCGACAGGGAAACACTGAAGCTTTCTTT CSGRQGNTEAFF
TRBJ2-2 - TRBV5-1 - TGCGCCAGCAGCTCTCAGGGGAACACCGGGGAGCTGTTTTTT CASSSQGNTGELFF
TRBJ2-1 - TRBV7-3 - TGTGCCAGCAGCTTAAGGCGGGGGCTTTACAATGAGCAGTTCTTC CASSLRRGLYNEQFF
TRBJ2-3 - TRBV4-1 few TGCGCCAGCAGCCAACACCCCACAGATACGCAGTATTTT CASSQHPTDTQYF
TRBJ2-3 - TRBV7-6 - TGTGCCAGCAGCTCAACTGGGGGGCCGAGCACAGATACGCAGTATTTT CASSSTGGPSTDTQYF
TRBJ2-5 - TRBV30 - TGTGCCTGGAGTGTACTAGAGACCCAGTACTTC CAWSVLETQYF
TRBJ1-6 - TRBV20-1 - TGCAGTGCTAGAGATCCAGGGGTTGATTCACCCCTCCACTTT CSARDPGVDSPLHF
TRBJ2-3 - TRBV20-1 - TGCAGTGCTAGAGGCCCTCCTCGTCGCGATACGCAGTATTTT CSARGPPRRDTQYF
TRBJ2-2 TRBD1 TRBV7-9 few TGTGCCAGCAAACCGGAACCACAGGGGCTAACCGGGGAGCTGTTTTTT CASKPEPQGLTGELFF
TRBJ2-3 - TRBV7-9 - TGTGCCAGCAGCTTACTCCCTGGTGGAGGGGATACGCAGTATTTT CASSLLPGGGDTQYF
TRBJ1-5 - TRBV12-3/TRBV12-4 few TGTGCCAGCAGTTCCGGGCCGGGGGCCCCCCATAGCAATCAGCCCCAGCATTTT CASSSGPGAPHSNQPQHF
TRBJ1-6 TRBD1 TRBV7-9 few TGTGCCAGCAGCACCCGACAGGGCGTGTATAATTCACCCCTCCACTTT CASSTRQGVYNSPLHF
TRBJ2-5 - TRBV5-1 many TGCGCCAGCAGCCCGTCGAGGGGCCAAGAGACCCAGTACTTC CASSPSRGQETQYF
TRBJ1-1 TRBD1 TRBV12-3/TRBV12-4 - TGTGCCAGCAGTGGGGGACAGGGGGAGGGTTGGGGCACTGAAGCTTTCTTT CASSGGQGEGWGTEAFF
TRBJ2-3 TRBD2 TRBV6-2/TRBV6-3 - TGTGCCAGCAGCCTCTGGGTAGCGGGGGGGCCCAGAGATACGCAGTATTTT CASSLWVAGGPRDTQYF
TRBJ2-3 - TRBV5-1 few TGCGCCAGCAGGGCACGGGACCATACGCAGTATTTT CASRARDHTQYF
TRBJ2-2 TRBD1 TRBV3-1 - TGTGCCAGCAGCCCGGACAGGGACGGCACCGGGGAGCTGTTTTTT CASSPDRDGTGELFF
TRBJ2-7 TRBD1 TRBV9 few TGTGCCAGCAGCGTGAGACAGGGGGCGGGCGAGCAGTACTTC CASSVRQGAGEQYF
TRBJ2-7 TRBD2 TRBV4-3 few TGCGCCAGCAGCCAAGATGCTAGCGGGGGGCCTTCCTACGAGCAGTACTTC CASSQDASGGPSYEQYF
TRBJ2-1 TRBD1 TRBV7-2 many TGTGCCAGCAGCTTAGGAGACAGGGGGGGAAATGAGCAGTTCTTC CASSLGDRGGNEQFF
TRBJ2-3 - TRBV20-1 - TGCAGTGCCAAAGGGGCGAGCGGGCCCCGAGATACGCAGTATTTT CSAKGASGPRDTQYF
TRBJ2-1 - TRBV6-5 - TGTGCCAGCAGTTACTCCAGGGTTTACAATGAGCAGTTCTTC CASSYSRVYNEQFF
TRBJ2-1 TRBD1 TRBV7-9 - TGTGCCAGCAGCTCTCAGGGGGACGGAAGCAATGAGCAGTTCTTC CASSSQGDGSNEQFF
TRBJ2-7 - TRBV5-1 few TGCGCCAGCGGCACAACAGCCTCATTGGGCGGCGAGCAGTACTTC CASGTTASLGGEQYF
TRBJ1-5 - TRBV10-2 - TGCGCCAGCAGTGAGCGGGGTGGCCAGCCCCAGCATTTT CASSERGGQPQHF
TRBJ2-5 - TRBV12-3/TRBV12-4 - TGTGCCAGCCGCGGGGATTACGAGACCCAGTACTTC CASRGDYETQYF
TRBJ1-1 - TRBV7-2 - TGTGCCAGCAGCTTATACGGGATGGGAGCTTTCTTT CASSLYGMGAFF
TRBJ2-3 - TRBV7-8 few TGTGCCAGCAGCCACGTTGGCACAGATACGCAGTATTTT CASSHVGTDTQYF
TRBJ2-3 - TRBV5-1 many TGCGCCAGCAGCGCCAGCCTAGATACGCAGTATTTT CASSASLDTQYF
TRBJ1-1 - TRBV12-3/TRBV12-4 few TGTGCCAGCAGGGCCGGGGTACTGAACACTGAAGCTTTCTTT CASRAGVLNTEAFF
TRBJ2-2 TRBD2 TRBV28 - TGTGCCAGCAGGACTAGCGGGGGGGCCCCTGGGGAGCTGTTTTTT CASRTSGGAPGELFF
TRBJ2-2 - TRBV5-8 - TGTGCCAGTCGTCCCACCGGGGAGCTGTTTTTT CASRPTGELFF